The next 22 T cell receptor beta chains were all read from a single sample in a study of blood T cells in healthy people across ages. For the second PCR, which ran for 7 to 11 cycles, a sample-barcoded 5' primer and a J-beta primer mix were used. TCRdb itself ran the 5' RACE reads through MiXCR, one entry per CDR3 protein. The sample yields approximately 790,000 distinct CDR3 sequences, about 59% seen once. The sample consisted of blood. The receptors were gathered from a man between 25 and 39 years old in good health.

The chain employs TRBV9 and TRBJ2-7; 10 nucleotides agree with TRBD2. The CDR3 length is 15 residues. V trimming: 4 bases; J trimming: 5 bases; junction bases outside the gene matches: 9. CDR1 and CDR2 (germline): SGDLS, YYNGEE. CDR3 nucleotide sequence: TGTGCCAGCAGCCCCCAAGCGGGGGGGCCTCACGAGCAGTACTTC. Its protein is CASSPQAGGPHEQYF. Based on the CDR3 plus reference TRBV9 and TRBJ2-7, the full variable domain is DSGVTQTPKHLITATGQRVTLRCSPRSGDLSVYWYQQSLDQGLQFLIQYYNGEERAKGNILERFSAQQFPDLHSELNLSSLELGDSALYFCASSPQAGGPHEQYFGPGTRLTVT.

This chain uses TRBV4-3 with TRBJ2-7, with D possibly being TRBD1 or TRBD2 (5 bases each). Germline assignment: CDR1 LGHNA and CDR2 YSLEER. Trimming removed 1 base at V and 1 base at J, with 14 bases between. This CDR3 is built from 16 residues. CDR3 coding DNA: TGCGCCAGCAGCCAAGTCTTAGGGGACCCATCCTACGAGCAGTACTTC. It is translated as CASSQVLGDPSYEQYF.

J is TRBJ2-1 and V is TRBV7-2, with a possible D match to TRBD1 (5 bases). Between the trimmed V and J ends, which lost 5 bases and 6 bases, there was a span of 14 bases. This CDR3 is built from 14 residues. The germline V gene encodes CDR1 SGHTA and CDR2 FQGNSA. CDR3: CASSPLGRLNEQFF. The CDR3 nucleotides are TGTGCCAGCAGCCCCCTGGGGCGCCTCAATGAGCAGTTCTTC.

The rearrangement joins TRBV12-3 or TRBV12-4 to TRBJ2-2, with 7 bases aligning to TRBD1. V was clipped by 6 bases and J by 5 bases; unmatched bases: 9. The CDR3 has 15 amino acids. The CDR3 nucleotides read TGTGCCAGCAGAGGAGAGGGGGCCGGGACCGGGGAGCTGTTTTTT. Translating gives CASRGEGAGTGELFF.

This clonotype was found once. V and J are TRBV4-1 and TRBJ2-1, with 8 bases fitting TRBD2. The CDR3 has 18 residues. Looked up from germline, CDR1 is MGHRA and CDR2 is YSYEKL. Trimming cost V 1 base and J 7 bases; bases outside gene matches: 15. The CDR3 DNA reads TGCGCCAGCAGCCAAGGACAGGTTGCGGGGGGTTTAAGGAATGAGCAGTTCTTC. This gives the protein CASSQGQVAGGLRNEQFF.

The CDR3 nucleotides are TGCAGTGCTAGTAGTCCAGGGGGCTTTCAGCCCCAGCATTTT. It codes for CSASSPGGFQPQHF. The chain uses TRBV20-1 and TRBJ1-5; 8 bases are shared with TRBD1. The CDR3 consists of 14 residues. Unmatched junction bases numbered 7, after V lost 3 bases and J lost 6 bases. Germline-derived CDR1 and CDR2 are DFQATT and SNEGSKA (reference sequence).

The rearrangement links TRBV10-3 to TRBJ2-7; 12 nucleotides match TRBD2. Looked up from germline, CDR1 is ENHRY and CDR2 is SYGVKD. V lost 4 bases and J lost 2; bases outside the gene matches: 0. CDR3 length: 14 residues. This CDR3 reads CAISGLAGAYEQYF. CDR3 nucleotides: TGTGCCATCAGTGGACTAGCGGGAGCCTACGAGCAGTACTTC.

The chain's CDR3 is CASTSGGSDTQYF. The CDR3 nucleotides read TGTGCCAGCACTAGCGGGGGATCGGATACGCAGTATTTT. The V and J genes are TRBV28 and TRBJ2-3; TRBD2 agrees at 10 bases. The CDR3 covers 13 residues. CDR1 is MDHEN, CDR2 SYDVKM, per germline. V lost 7 bases and J lost 6; bases outside the gene matches: 4. Full variable domain (remainder filled in from reference TRBV28 and TRBJ2-3): DVKVTQSSRYLVKRTGEKVFLECVQDMDHENMFWYRQDPGLGLRLIYFSYDVKMKEKGDIPEGYSVSREKKERFSLILESASTNQTSMYLCASTSGGSDTQYFGPGTRLTVL.

CDR3 DNA sequence: TGCAGCGTTGTCAGACAGGGGACTTATGAGCAGTACTTC. Residues: CSVVRQGTYEQYF. The V and J genes are TRBV29-1 and TRBJ2-5; the match to TRBD1 covers 8 bases. Germline-derived CDR1 and CDR2 are SQVTM and ANQGSEA. J lost 11 bases, V lost 4 bases, and 12 bases had no gene match. This CDR3 spans 13 amino acids.

This clonotype was counted between two and nine times. V gene TRBV13 combines with J gene TRBJ2-7, with a weak D call TRBD1 (6 bases). V was trimmed by 5 bases and J by 3 bases, leaving 14 bases between them. The V gene's germline CDR1 is PRHDT and CDR2 FYEKMQ (reference sequence). The length of the CDR3 is 14 residues. The CDR3 spells CASSQGQANYEQYF. The CDR3 region has the DNA TGTGCCAGCAGCCAGGGGCAGGCGAACTACGAGCAGTACTTC.

The chain links TRBV4-2 to TRBJ2-3; D possibly corresponds to TRBD2 (6 bases). The CDR3 is 15 amino acids. The V end was cut by 0 bases, the J end by 6 bases, with 13 bases between. CDR1 and CDR2 (germline): LGHNA, YNFKEQ. CDR3 nucleotide sequence: TGTGCCAGCAGCCAAGATGGAGGGGCAGGGGATACGCAGTATTTT. It is translated as CASSQDGGAGDTQYF.

The chain couples TRBV2 to TRBJ1-5, with 9 nucleotides matching TRBD1. Germline V gives CDR1 SNHLY, CDR2 FYNNEI. The ends lost 6 bases at V and 2 bases at J; junction bases unmatched: 5. This CDR3 contains 15 residues. The CDR3 spells CASRGTGIGNQPQHF. The CDR3 DNA follows: TGTGCCAGCAGGGGGACAGGGATAGGCAATCAGCCCCAGCATTTT. The full variable domain, with the rest looked up from reference TRBV2 and TRBJ1-5, is EPEVTQTPSHQVTQMGQEVILRCVPISNHLYFYWYRQILGQKVEFLVSFYNNEISEKSEIFDDQFSVERPDGSNFTLKIRSTKLEDSAMYFCASRGTGIGNQPQHFGDGTRLSIL.

The V and J genes are TRBV19 and TRBJ1-2; perhaps TRBD1 as D (5 bases). The CDR3 contains 13 residues. Trimming shortened V by 7 bases and J by 2 bases, and 11 bases separated the two germline ends. Germline CDR1 and CDR2: LNHDA and SQIVND (reference sequence). The CDR3 reads CASTRGANYGYTF. For the CDR3, the DNA is TGTGCCAGTACAAGGGGCGCGAACTATGGCTACACCTTC.

This clonotype was seen more than once but under ten times. The chain joins TRBV27 to TRBJ2-5; 12 bases line up with TRBD1. The J call is in doubt because the DNA end fits TRBJ2-7 better. Germline V gene data show CDR1 as MNHEY and CDR2 as SMNVEV (reference sequence). The CDR3 is 18 residues long. The DNA of the CDR3 is TGTGCCAGCAGTCCGCGGGACAGGGGGCCTCTCCTAGTATACGAGCAGTACTTC. Its translation: CASSPRDRGPLLVYEQYF.

The V and J genes are TRBV27 and TRBJ1-6; D is unresolved. Germline V gives CDR1 MNHEY, CDR2 SMNVEV (reference sequence). This CDR3 contains 14 residues. V lost 6 bases, J lost 7 bases, and 13 bases lay in between. CDR3 protein: CASSFSLFNSPLHF. In DNA form, the CDR3 reads TGTGCCAGCAGCTTTTCCCTGTTCAATTCACCCCTCCACTTT.

The chain recombines TRBV20-1 with TRBJ2-7; 10 bases align to TRBD1. The CDR3 has 14 amino acids. Trimming cost V 1 base and J 3 bases; bases outside gene matches: 3. Looked up from germline, CDR1 is DFQATT and CDR2 is SNEGSKA (reference sequence). CDR3 sequence: CSARGGTGVYEQYF. CDR3 coding DNA: TGCAGTGCTAGAGGAGGGACAGGGGTCTACGAGCAGTACTTC.

This clonotype was recorded many times. The gene calls are TRBV18 and TRBJ1-2; 7 nucleotides line up with TRBD1. The germline gives CDR1 KGHSH, CDR2 LQKENI. This CDR3 comprises 14 residues. The V and J ends lost 4 bases and 4 bases, in that order; junction bases with no gene match: 6. This CDR3 reads CASSREGGAYGYTF. The CDR3 DNA reads TGTGCCAGCTCACGGGAAGGGGGCGCCTATGGCTACACCTTC.

This clonotype was seen a handful of times. CDR3 sequence reads: CASSIGGSNYEQYF. The CDR3 nucleotides are TGTGCCAGCTCTATAGGCGGGTCGAACTACGAGCAGTACTTC. This sequence joins TRBV28 and TRBJ2-7, with D possibly being TRBD2 (5 bases). In germline, CDR1 is MDHEN, CDR2 SYDVKM. V lost 8 bases to trimming and J lost 3 bases, with 17 bases between them. The CDR3 sequence is 14 residues long. Full variable domain (missing parts from reference TRBV28 and TRBJ2-7): DVKVTQSSRYLVKRTGEKVFLECVQDMDHENMFWYRQDPGLGLRLIYFSYDVKMKEKGDIPEGYSVSREKKERFSLILESASTNQTSMYLCASSIGGSNYEQYFGPGTRLTVT.

The chain employs TRBV27 and TRBJ1-6; 7 bases line up with TRBD1. The CDR3 contains 16 residues. The J segment lost 7 bases and the V segment lost 3 bases, leaving 9 bases of the junction unmatched. The germline V gene encodes CDR1 MNHEY and CDR2 SMNVEV (reference sequence). The CDR3 DNA reads TGTGCCAGCAGTTTGCGTCAGGGGGGGGCGAATTCACCCCTCCACTTT. Translated: CASSLRQGGANSPLHF.

V and J are TRBV12-3 or TRBV12-4 and TRBJ1-2; tentatively, D is TRBD1 (5 bases). This CDR3 has 13 residues. The ends were cut back, 4 bases at V and 6 bases at J, with 12 bases in the middle. The CDR3 region has the DNA TGTGCCAGCAGTTACACGACAGTCCATGGCTACACCTTC. It codes for CASSYTTVHGYTF.

The rearrangement joins TRBV27 to TRBJ1-1; D may be TRBD1 (5 bases). The CDR3 totals 15 residues. Germline loops: CDR1 MNHEY, CDR2 SMNVEV (reference sequence). The V gene lost 4 bases and the J gene lost 0 bases, with 12 bases spanning the gap. The CDR3: CASSWGETMNTEAFF. The CDR3 bases are TGTGCCAGCAGTTGGGGGGAGACGATGAACACTGAAGCTTTCTTT.

This clonotype was found a few times. The rearrangement uses TRBV12-3 or TRBV12-4 and TRBJ2-1; TRBD2 aligns across 14 bases. This CDR3 is built from 17 residues. With 9 bases clipped from V and 0 bases from J, the junction kept 7 bases outside the gene matches. CDR3 in DNA: TGTGCCAGTACCGGGACTAGCGGGGGCTCCTCCTACAATGAGCAGTTCTTC. This codes for CASTGTSGGSSYNEQFF.